A selection of T cell receptor beta chains follows, all from one sample in a study of T cell responses to AZD1222 COVID-19 vaccine. Sequenced by immunoSEQ multiplex PCR; TCRdb stores in-frame clones only, minus some. Of about 180,000 clones in the sample, 90% to 95% were seen once. This specimen was peripheral blood, taken 28 days after the second AZD1222 dose. The receptor set was obtained from an adult who received the AZD1222 COVID-19 vaccine. Each CDR3 is given without its conserved first and last residue. The order of the fields is V gene, CDR3 protein.

TRBV25-1 ASSEYEVTTAF
TRBV27 ASSLYSYNEQF
TRBV3-1/TRBV3-2 ASSQGRTGFFYEQY
TRBV4-3 ASSQDPWGNSYGYT
TRBV19 ASSWGQWWDQPQH
TRBV19 ASSATVTQPQH
TRBV29-1 SVDSSGYNEQF
TRBV18 ASSAGTENNEQF
TRBV5-4 ASHGGLAGKGGTGELF
TRBV5-1 ASSLYGSSYEQY
TRBV7-6 ASSPGGGPRYEQY
TRBV28 ASRPPGQGGGYT
TRBV3-1/TRBV3-2 ASSPWTESEKLF
TRBV24-1 ATSAQNQPQH
TRBV27 ASSLNRDWNQPQH
TRBV4-3 ASSQDLGLAAYNEQF
TRBV5-1 ASSLERESTDTQY
TRBV6-4 AGRYSFLIEKLF
TRBV7-9 ASSLELPEAF